This is a list of T cell receptor beta chains from one sample in a study of control samples from healthy donors and cancer patients. The data were produced by immunoSEQ multiplex PCR, yet TCRdb's version contains in-frame clones alone and is incomplete. Among tens of thousands of clones listed, 88% were seen once. The source material was blood. All receptors come from a woman in her forties or fifties in good health. Each CDR3 is given with its conserved first and last residue. D genes are given only for firm matches. The size entry is marked missing in some rows and otherwise reads once, few, many or a size class.

clone_size,v_call,d_call,j_call,cdr3_nt,cdr3_aa
.,TRBV6-2/TRBV6-3,.,TRBJ2-2,TGTGCCAGCAGTTGGGGGGGCAGTACCGGGGAGCTGTTTTTT,CASSWGGSTGELFF
.,TRBV2,.,TRBJ1-3,TGTGCCAGCAGTGGACTTTTAGGGAGCGCCATATATTTT,CASSGLLGSAIYF
.,TRBV6-5,.,TRBJ1-2,TGTGCCAGCAACCTAAAGGGCTATGGCTACACCTTC,CASNLKGYGYTF
.,TRBV11-2,TRBD2,TRBJ2-3,TGTGCCAGCAGCTTACCCCAGGGACTAAGGGATACGCAGTATTTT,CASSLPQGLRDTQYF
.,TRBV7-9,.,TRBJ2-7,TGTGCCAGCAGCCCACCCCAGGCCCCTTACGAGCAGTACTTC,CASSPPQAPYEQYF
.,TRBV29-1,.,TRBJ2-3,TGCAGCGTTGAAGTCACCGGGAGTAGCACAGATACGCAGTATTTT,CSVEVTGSSTDTQYF
once,TRBV14,TRBD1,TRBJ1-2,TGTGCCAGCAGCCGACCGGGACAGGGGCTCTATGGCTACACCTTC,CASSRPGQGLYGYTF
.,TRBV29-1,.,TRBJ1-2,TGCAGCGTTGAAGATCCGGGGGCTAATGGCTACACCTTC,CSVEDPGANGYTF
.,TRBV15,.,TRBJ2-1,TGTGCCACCAGCGGCCCAGTAAATGAGCAGTTCTTC,CATSGPVNEQFF
few,TRBV29-1,.,TRBJ2-7,TGCAGCGTCCAAAGTGGGACCACGGCAAAGTACTTC,CSVQSGTTAKYF
.,TRBV10-2,.,TRBJ1-1,TGCGCCAGCACCGAGTGGGGGACGAACACTGAAGCTTTCTTT,CASTEWGTNTEAFF
.,TRBV7-8,.,TRBJ1-2,TGTGCCAGCAGCTCTTCAGGACCGTATACCTATGGCTACACCTTC,CASSSSGPYTYGYTF
.,TRBV19,.,TRBJ1-2,TGTGCCAGTAGTATAGCCGGGAGGGGCGCTTGGTATGGCTACACCTTC,CASSIAGRGAWYGYTF
.,TRBV2,.,TRBJ1-1,TGTGCCAGCAGTGAAGTTGTAGGACCTGTGAACACTGAAGCTTTCTTT,CASSEVVGPVNTEAFF
.,TRBV6-5,.,TRBJ2-7,TGTGCCAGCAGGTTGTATAAAAACGGGCCCTACGAGCAGTACTTC,CASRLYKNGPYEQYF
.,TRBV27,TRBD1,TRBJ1-2,TGTGCCAGCAGTAACAGGGGGCTAGCGGGCTACACCTTC,CASSNRGLAGYTF
.,TRBV6-1,.,TRBJ1-4,TGTGCCAGCAGTGAATCAGTGGATAATGAAAAACTGTTTTTT,CASSESVDNEKLFF
.,TRBV6-5,.,TRBJ1-5,TGTGCCAGCAGTCCCGGGACGACCAATCAGCCCCAGCATTTT,CASSPGTTNQPQHF
.,TRBV3-1/TRBV3-2,TRBD1,TRBJ1-6,TGTGCCAGCAGCCGTGGACAGGACCCACCCCTCCACTTT,CASSRGQDPPLHF
.,TRBV30,TRBD1,TRBJ1-2,TGTGCCTGGACCCCGGGACAGGGAAATATAAGGGGCTACACCTTC,CAWTPGQGNIRGYTF
.,TRBV15,.,TRBJ1-5,TGTGCCACCAGCAGAGATCAGGGAAGGGGTAATCAGCCCCAGCATTTT,CATSRDQGRGNQPQHF
.,TRBV7-9,TRBD2,TRBJ2-2,TGTGCCAGCAGCTTACTAGCGGGAGGGAACACCGGGGAGCTGTTTTTT,CASSLLAGGNTGELFF
.,TRBV7-2,.,TRBJ2-1,TGTGCCAGCAGATATCAGGGGACCTCCTACAATGAGCAGTTCTTC,CASRYQGTSYNEQFF
once,TRBV11-2,.,TRBJ1-6,TGTGCCAGCAGCTTCTCTAATTCAGCTAATTCACCCCTCCACTTT,CASSFSNSANSPLHF
.,TRBV15,.,TRBJ1-5,TGTGCCACCAGCAGAGATGTAAGGCCCCAGCATTTT,CATSRDVRPQHF
.,TRBV7-2,.,TRBJ2-1,TGTGCCAGCAGCTTAGACTCCCGGGATGAGCAGTTCTTC,CASSLDSRDEQFF
.,TRBV6-5,.,TRBJ1-2,TGTGCCAGCAGTCCCGGCGGGCTTGGCTACACCTTC,CASSPGGLGYTF
.,TRBV6-1,.,TRBJ1-2,TGTGCCAGCAGTGAACGAGGGGCGGGGGGAGAGGGCTACACCTTC,CASSERGAGGEGYTF
.,TRBV27,TRBD1,TRBJ1-2,TGTGCCAGCAGATCGACAGGGACTGGCTATGGCTACACCTTC,CASRSTGTGYGYTF
few,TRBV28,.,TRBJ1-1,TGTGCCAGCAGGTATGAGGGGAACACTGAAGCTTTCTTT,CASRYEGNTEAFF
few,TRBV5-1,.,TRBJ1-3,TGCGCCAGCAGCGGCGGGAGTCAGGAGAACACCATATATTTT,CASSGGSQENTIYF
.,TRBV5-1,TRBD2,TRBJ2-1,TGCGCCAGCAGCTTGACTAGCGGGACATACAATGAGCAGTTCTTC,CASSLTSGTYNEQFF
.,TRBV29-1,TRBD1,TRBJ2-2,TGCAGCGTTGTGACAGGGATGAAAACCGGGGAGCTGTTTTTT,CSVVTGMKTGELFF
.,TRBV19,.,TRBJ1-1,TGTGCCAGTAGTATTCCGGGTTGGGCTTTCTTT,CASSIPGWAFF
.,TRBV30,TRBD1,TRBJ1-1,TGTGCCTGGAGTACCCGAGGTTATCCAAAAAGTCCGGGACAGGGCGTATCTGAAGCTTTCTTT,CAWSTRGYPKSPGQGVSEAFF
.,TRBV12-3/TRBV12-4,.,TRBJ1-2,TGTGCCAGCAGTAGGGACGCCGATGGCTACACCTTC,CASSRDADGYTF
.,TRBV7-9,.,TRBJ2-1,TGTGCCAGCACCCTGGGGGGGCTTATAGATGAGCAGTTCTTC,CASTLGGLIDEQFF
.,TRBV6-1,.,TRBJ1-2,TGTGCCAGCAGTGAAGCTCACGAGAACTATGGCTACACCTTC,CASSEAHENYGYTF
.,TRBV24-1,.,TRBJ2-3,TGTGCCACCAGTGATCAGGATCTGATACAGTATTTT,CATSDQDLIQYF
.,TRBV6-6,.,TRBJ1-1,TGTGCCGGTCAAACAGGGAACACTGAAGCTTTCTTT,CAGQTGNTEAFF
.,TRBV6-5,.,TRBJ1-2,TGTGCCAGCGATGAGAGAAAACCAACTAACTATGGCTACACCTTC,CASDERKPTNYGYTF
.,TRBV4-1,TRBD1,TRBJ2-7,TGCGCCAGCAGCCATTCTTTGGACCGGGACAGGGGCGGAAATCGCGAATTC,CASSHSLDRDRGGNREF
.,TRBV7-2,TRBD1,TRBJ2-1,TGTGCCAGTTCCCCGGGACAGCAAGCCAATGAGCAGTTCTTC,CASSPGQQANEQFF
.,TRBV10-3,.,TRBJ1-2,TGTGCCATCAGAGGGCCGGGGGGAGGTTTAGGCTACACCTTC,CAIRGPGGGLGYTF
.,TRBV2,.,TRBJ2-6,TGTGCCAGCAGTTTGACAGTCTCTGGGGCCAACGTCCTGACTTTC,CASSLTVSGANVLTF
.,TRBV6-5,.,TRBJ2-6,TGTGCCATCAAGCCCTCTGGGGCCAACGTCCTGACTTTC,CAIKPSGANVLTF